This is a list of T cell receptor beta chains from one sample in a study of beta chain features in type 1 diabetes. Produced via immunoSEQ multiplex PCR; TCRdb's table is partial and in-frame only. The sample yields 150,000 or so clones, more than 9.5% seen once. The material sequenced was central memory CD4+ T cells from blood. Source of these receptors: a man aged 18 to 30 in good health. Each CDR3 is given with its conserved first and last residue. A D gene is named only where the DNA matches it firmly. Clone size appears in some rows only: once, few, many, or a class for an expanded clone.

abundance: -; v_gene: TRBV5-1; j_gene: TRBJ2-7; d_gene: -; CDR3aa: CASSLAVSYEQYF; CDR3nt: TGCGCCAGCAGCTTGGCAGTATCCTACGAGCAGTACTTC
abundance: -; v_gene: TRBV27; j_gene: TRBJ2-7; d_gene: TRBD1; CDR3aa: CARVDRGKSYEQYF; CDR3nt: TGTGCCAGGGTGGACAGGGGGAAGTCCTACGAGCAGTACTTC
abundance: few; v_gene: TRBV29-1; j_gene: TRBJ2-1; d_gene: -; CDR3aa: CSVVVRQAGYNEQFF; CDR3nt: TGCAGCGTTGTAGTCCGTCAAGCCGGATACAATGAGCAGTTCTTC
abundance: few; v_gene: TRBV29-1; j_gene: TRBJ1-1; d_gene: TRBD1; CDR3aa: CSVLDRGNTEAFF; CDR3nt: TGCAGCGTTCTGGACAGGGGGAACACTGAAGCTTTCTTT
abundance: few; v_gene: TRBV12-5; j_gene: TRBJ2-2; d_gene: TRBD2; CDR3aa: CASGLRASGTGELFF; CDR3nt: TGTGCTAGTGGTTTGAGGGCTAGCGGGACCGGGGAGCTGTTTTTT
abundance: -; v_gene: TRBV7-3; j_gene: TRBJ2-3; d_gene: -; CDR3aa: CASRGARDTQYF; CDR3nt: TGTGCCAGCAGGGGGGCGAGAGATACGCAGTATTTT
abundance: -; v_gene: TRBV15; j_gene: TRBJ1-4; d_gene: -; CDR3aa: CATSRDLGGRSEKLFF; CDR3nt: TGTGCCACCAGCAGAGATCTAGGGGGAAGAAGTGAAAAACTGTTTTTT
abundance: -; v_gene: TRBV5-1; j_gene: TRBJ2-1; d_gene: -; CDR3aa: CASTRGTLSSYNEQFF; CDR3nt: TGCGCCAGCACCCGGGGGACACTCAGCTCCTACAATGAGCAGTTCTTC
abundance: few; v_gene: TRBV6-1; j_gene: TRBJ2-3; d_gene: TRBD1; CDR3aa: CASSGGGRDTDTQYF; CDR3nt: TGTGCCAGCAGTGGAGGGGGCAGGGACACAGATACGCAGTATTTT
abundance: many; v_gene: TRBV5-1; j_gene: TRBJ2-7; d_gene: TRBD2; CDR3aa: CASSLGTSDLEQYF; CDR3nt: TGCGCCAGCAGCTTGGGGACTAGCGATCTCGAGCAGTACTTC
abundance: few; v_gene: TRBV25-1; j_gene: TRBJ2-7; d_gene: -; CDR3aa: CASRTSRSGGYEQYF; CDR3nt: TGTGCCAGCAGAACATCTCGGTCAGGGGGGTACGAGCAGTACTTC
abundance: -; v_gene: TRBV30; j_gene: TRBJ1-6; d_gene: -; CDR3aa: CAWSAPRWGSYNSPLHF; CDR3nt: TGTGCCTGGAGTGCGCCCCGGTGGGGCTCCTATAATTCACCCCTCCACTTT
abundance: -; v_gene: TRBV19; j_gene: TRBJ2-3; d_gene: -; CDR3aa: CASKAVSGTDTQYF; CDR3nt: TGTGCCAGTAAGGCGGTTTCGGGCACAGATACGCAGTATTTT
abundance: -; v_gene: TRBV4-3; j_gene: TRBJ2-3; d_gene: TRBD1; CDR3aa: CASSQDSRGHTDTQYF; CDR3nt: TGCGCCAGCAGCCAAGACTCAAGGGGGCACACAGATACGCAGTATTTT
abundance: -; v_gene: TRBV18; j_gene: TRBJ2-5; d_gene: -; CDR3aa: CASSPWDFQETQYF; CDR3nt: TGTGCCAGCTCACCATGGGACTTCCAAGAGACCCAGTACTTC
abundance: few; v_gene: TRBV18; j_gene: TRBJ1-5; d_gene: TRBD1; CDR3aa: CASSPGTGSQPQHF; CDR3nt: TGTGCCAGCTCACCAGGGACAGGCAGTCAGCCCCAGCATTTT
abundance: few; v_gene: TRBV7-2; j_gene: TRBJ2-7; d_gene: -; CDR3aa: CASSPRGGPNEQYF; CDR3nt: TGTGCCAGCAGCCCTCGAGGCGGACCCAACGAGCAGTACTTC
abundance: -; v_gene: TRBV21-1; j_gene: TRBJ1-1; d_gene: -; CDR3aa: CASSKEWTDLNTEAFF; CDR3nt: TGTGCCAGCAGCAAAGAATGGACGGATTTGAACACTGAAGCTTTCTTT
abundance: -; v_gene: TRBV18; j_gene: TRBJ2-3; d_gene: -; CDR3aa: CASSPPSWDLDTQYF; CDR3nt: TGTGCCAGCTCACCACCAAGTTGGGACCTGGATACGCAGTATTTT
abundance: -; v_gene: TRBV7-9; j_gene: TRBJ1-1; d_gene: -; CDR3aa: CASSFGQGHTEAFF; CDR3nt: TGTGCCAGCAGCTTCGGTCAGGGCCACACTGAAGCTTTCTTT
abundance: -; v_gene: TRBV15; j_gene: TRBJ2-2; d_gene: TRBD1; CDR3aa: CATSILGQGASTGELFF; CDR3nt: TGTGCCACCAGCATCCTGGGACAGGGGGCGAGCACCGGGGAGCTGTTTTTT
abundance: -; v_gene: TRBV18; j_gene: TRBJ2-1; d_gene: TRBD2; CDR3aa: CASSPPSGGASEQFF; CDR3nt: TGTGCCAGCTCACCACCTAGCGGGGGGGCAAGTGAGCAGTTCTTC
abundance: -; v_gene: TRBV6-5; j_gene: TRBJ1-5; d_gene: -; CDR3aa: CASTDEEGAQHF; CDR3nt: TGTGCCAGCACCGACGAGGAGGGGGCCCAGCATTTT
abundance: -; v_gene: TRBV7-9; j_gene: TRBJ1-3; d_gene: -; CDR3aa: CASSHTGFLGNTIYF; CDR3nt: TGTGCCAGCAGCCATACAGGGTTTCTTGGAAACACCATATATTTT
abundance: few; v_gene: TRBV2; j_gene: TRBJ2-4; d_gene: TRBD2; CDR3aa: CASSNPRGGKNIQYF; CDR3nt: TGTGCCAGCAGTAACCCGCGCGGGGGCAAAAACATTCAGTACTTC
abundance: -; v_gene: TRBV6-5; j_gene: TRBJ1-2; d_gene: -; CDR3aa: CASSYSRGQYYGYTF; CDR3nt: TGTGCCAGCAGTTACTCGAGAGGGCAGTACTATGGCTACACCTTC
abundance: -; v_gene: TRBV5-4; j_gene: TRBJ2-3; d_gene: TRBD2; CDR3aa: CASSRGLAGNTDTQYF; CDR3nt: TGTGCCAGCAGCCGCGGACTAGCAGGGAACACAGATACGCAGTATTTT
abundance: -; v_gene: TRBV4-1; j_gene: TRBJ2-1; d_gene: TRBD2; CDR3aa: CASRDHSGPSREQFF; CDR3nt: TGCGCCAGCAGGGACCATAGCGGGCCCTCTCGGGAGCAGTTCTTC
abundance: -; v_gene: TRBV19; j_gene: TRBJ1-1; d_gene: -; CDR3aa: CASIKGRNTEAFF; CDR3nt: TGTGCCAGTATCAAGGGGAGGAACACTGAAGCTTTCTTT
abundance: -; v_gene: TRBV5-1; j_gene: TRBJ2-2; d_gene: -; CDR3aa: CASTVAGKNTGELFF; CDR3nt: TGCGCCAGCACTGTAGCAGGGAAAAACACCGGGGAGCTGTTTTTT
abundance: few; v_gene: TRBV7-2; j_gene: TRBJ2-5; d_gene: -; CDR3aa: CASSPGTKFQETQYF; CDR3nt: TGTGCCAGCAGCCCCGGGACAAAATTTCAGGAGACCCAGTACTTC
abundance: few; v_gene: TRBV29-1; j_gene: TRBJ2-5; d_gene: -; CDR3aa: CSVTGGQETQYF; CDR3nt: TGCAGCGTGACAGGCGGACAAGAGACCCAGTACTTC
abundance: few; v_gene: TRBV28; j_gene: TRBJ2-7; d_gene: TRBD2; CDR3aa: CASKLAGAEQYF; CDR3nt: TGTGCCAGCAAACTAGCGGGAGCCGAGCAGTACTTC
abundance: few; v_gene: TRBV2; j_gene: TRBJ2-5; d_gene: TRBD1; CDR3aa: CASSRDRVQETQYF; CDR3nt: TGTGCCAGCAGTAGGGACAGGGTACAAGAGACCCAGTACTTC
abundance: -; v_gene: TRBV21-1; j_gene: TRBJ2-1; d_gene: -; CDR3aa: CASSRGVEGRDNEQFF; CDR3nt: TGTGCCAGCAGCAGAGGAGTGGAGGGCCGGGACAATGAGCAGTTCTTC
abundance: few; v_gene: TRBV7-9; j_gene: TRBJ1-2; d_gene: -; CDR3aa: CASSSWQGYGYTF; CDR3nt: TGTGCCAGCAGCTCGTGGCAGGGGTATGGCTACACCTTC
abundance: few; v_gene: TRBV4-1; j_gene: TRBJ2-7; d_gene: -; CDR3aa: CASSQGAGRVGEQYF; CDR3nt: TGCGCCAGCAGCCAAGGGGCCGGCAGGGTGGGAGAGCAGTACTTC
abundance: -; v_gene: TRBV27; j_gene: TRBJ2-5; d_gene: -; CDR3aa: CASSQLDRQETQYF; CDR3nt: TGTGCCAGCAGTCAGCTGGACAGACAAGAGACCCAGTACTTC
abundance: -; v_gene: TRBV28; j_gene: TRBJ1-1; d_gene: -; CDR3aa: CASSLTGAEAFF; CDR3nt: TGTGCCAGCAGTTTAACGGGGGCTGAAGCTTTCTTT
abundance: -; v_gene: TRBV5-4; j_gene: TRBJ1-4; d_gene: -; CDR3aa: CASSLPGAATNEKLFF; CDR3nt: TGTGCCAGCAGCTTGCCCGGGGCGGCAACTAATGAAAAACTGTTTTTT
abundance: -; v_gene: TRBV15; j_gene: TRBJ2-3; d_gene: -; CDR3aa: CATSSGTWTSTDTQYF; CDR3nt: TGTGCCACCAGCAGTGGGACCTGGACTAGCACAGATACGCAGTATTTT
abundance: -; v_gene: TRBV4-2; j_gene: TRBJ2-1; d_gene: TRBD2; CDR3aa: CASSQRGGTSGRVSSYNEQFF; CDR3nt: TGTGCCAGCAGCCAAAGGGGTGGGACTAGCGGGAGGGTTAGCTCCTACAATGAGCAGTTCTTC
abundance: many; v_gene: TRBV4-2; j_gene: TRBJ2-3; d_gene: TRBD1; CDR3aa: CASSPGTGNTDTQYF; CDR3nt: TGTGCCAGCAGCCCCGGGACAGGGAACACAGATACGCAGTATTTT
abundance: -; v_gene: TRBV10-3; j_gene: TRBJ2-7; d_gene: TRBD1; CDR3aa: CAISWDRVSEQYF; CDR3nt: TGTGCCATCAGTTGGGACAGGGTGAGTGAGCAGTACTTC